Listed below are T cell receptor beta chains from one sample, sequenced in a study of beta chain features in type 1 diabetes. Data came from immunoSEQ multiplex PCR; TCRdb stores just in-frame clones and leaves some out. Of 200,000 to 250,000 clones in the sample, about 14% were seen once. Sequences were obtained from naive CD4+ T cells from blood. The receptors were sampled from a woman aged 40 to 49 in good health. The CDR3 runs from the conserved cysteine through the conserved F or W. Fields, in order: V gene, J gene, clone size, D gene, CDR3 DNA, CDR3 protein. D genes are given only for firm matches. A row's size may be missing; if present it is once, few, many or a size class.

V: TRBV29-1; J: TRBJ1-1; size: many; D: .; DNA: TGCAGCGTTTCAGTTATCCAGAACACTGAAGCTTTCTTT; CDR3: CSVSVIQNTEAFF
V: TRBV6-5; J: TRBJ1-3; size: .; D: TRBD1; DNA: TGTGCCAGCAGTTCGTCCGAGGGGGCGCAAGGAAACACCATATATTTT; CDR3: CASSSSEGAQGNTIYF
V: TRBV5-4; J: TRBJ2-1; size: few; D: TRBD2; DNA: TGTGCCAGCAGCGGATCCGGGACTAGCGGGTTCTGGGGGGGGAATGAGCAGTTCTTC; CDR3: CASSGSGTSGFWGGNEQFF
V: TRBV19; J: TRBJ2-1; size: .; D: .; DNA: TGTGCCAGTAGTATATTGAACGGCGGGCAGTTCTTC; CDR3: CASSILNGGQFF
V: TRBV5-4; J: TRBJ2-1; size: .; D: .; DNA: TGTGCCAGCAGCTTTCCTATCGGTTCCTACAATGAGCAGTTCTTC; CDR3: CASSFPIGSYNEQFF
V: TRBV23-1; J: TRBJ1-5; size: .; D: TRBD1; DNA: TGCGCCAGCAGAAAAACCAGGCAGGGGGTTTACCAGCATTTT; CDR3: CASRKTRQGVYQHF
V: TRBV19; J: TRBJ2-3; size: few; D: TRBD2; DNA: TGTGCCAGTAGTATGGCGCGGGGGTCGGATACGCAGTATTTT; CDR3: CASSMARGSDTQYF
V: TRBV7-2; J: TRBJ2-5; size: .; D: .; DNA: TGTGCCAGCAGCTTAGGTGGCGGGGCAGAGACCCAGTACTTC; CDR3: CASSLGGGAETQYF
V: TRBV5-4; J: TRBJ2-5; size: few; D: .; DNA: TGTGCCAGCAGCCTGGACTATTCGGGGGCCCAGTACTTC; CDR3: CASSLDYSGAQYF
V: TRBV4-3; J: TRBJ2-3; size: .; D: TRBD2; DNA: TGCGCCAGCAGCCAAGATCTAGCGGGGTCGAAGATCGGGACGCAGTATTTT; CDR3: CASSQDLAGSKIGTQYF
V: TRBV4-1; J: TRBJ2-7; size: few; D: TRBD2; DNA: TGCGCCAGCAGCCCCTTTGGACTAGCGGGGCGGAAAAGGTACGAGCAGTACTTC; CDR3: CASSPFGLAGRKRYEQYF
V: TRBV5-5; J: TRBJ2-1; size: few; D: .; DNA: TGTGCCAGCAGCTTGACTACACACGACAATGAGCAGTTCTTC; CDR3: CASSLTTHDNEQFF
V: TRBV6-6; J: TRBJ2-1; size: few; D: TRBD1; DNA: TGTGCCAGCAGTCAGCGACAGGGGACCTACAATGAGCAGTTCTTC; CDR3: CASSQRQGTYNEQFF
V: TRBV27; J: TRBJ2-5; size: few; D: TRBD1; DNA: TGTGCCAGCAGTATCAGACAGGGCCGTAAAGAGACCCAGTACTTC; CDR3: CASSIRQGRKETQYF
V: TRBV9; J: TRBJ1-1; size: .; D: TRBD1; DNA: TGTGCCAGCAGCCGACAGGGCCCAACTGAAGCTTTCTTT; CDR3: CASSRQGPTEAFF
V: TRBV5-5; J: TRBJ2-5; size: .; D: TRBD1; DNA: TGTGCCAGCAGCTTGGGACAGGGGGTTGTTGGGGAGACCCAGTACTTC; CDR3: CASSLGQGVVGETQYF
V: TRBV6-6; J: TRBJ2-1; size: few; D: TRBD2; DNA: TGTGCCAGCAGTTACGGGGGGGACTCTTCTTGGTTCTTC; CDR3: CASSYGGDSSWFF
V: TRBV19; J: TRBJ2-7; size: few; D: TRBD2; DNA: TGTGCCAGTAGTGCCCGGACAGGGGCGCGGACTAGCGGGAACTCCTACGAGCAGTACTTC; CDR3: CASSARTGARTSGNSYEQYF
V: TRBV2; J: TRBJ2-5; size: .; D: .; DNA: TGTGCCAGCATCAGACTGGGAGAGACCCAGTACTTC; CDR3: CASIRLGETQYF
V: TRBV29-1; J: TRBJ2-2; size: .; D: TRBD2; DNA: TGCAGCGTCCCAAGCCTTCCGGGACTAGCGGGGAAAGGGGCCGGGGAGCTGTTTTTT; CDR3: CSVPSLPGLAGKGAGELFF
V: TRBV2; J: TRBJ1-2; size: .; D: TRBD1; DNA: TGTGCCAGCAGGGCGGGACAGGGGAACTATGGCTACACCTTC; CDR3: CASRAGQGNYGYTF
V: TRBV5-1; J: TRBJ1-1; size: .; D: TRBD1; DNA: TGCGCCAGCAGCTTGGGACAGGGATATACTGAAGCTTTCTTT; CDR3: CASSLGQGYTEAFF
V: TRBV18; J: TRBJ1-2; size: few; D: .; DNA: TGTGCCAGCTCACCAGACAGGTTAATGATGTCTTCTGGCTACACCTTC; CDR3: CASSPDRLMMSSGYTF
V: TRBV7-6; J: TRBJ2-5; size: once; D: TRBD2; DNA: TGTGCCAGCAGCTTGCTAACTAGCGGAGAGACCCAGTACTTC; CDR3: CASSLLTSGETQYF
V: TRBV2; J: TRBJ2-5; size: few; D: TRBD2; DNA: TGTGCCAGCAGTAGACTAGCGGGGGTGGAGACCCAGTACTTC; CDR3: CASSRLAGVETQYF
V: TRBV2; J: TRBJ1-2; size: .; D: .; DNA: TGTGCCAGCAGTTCACAGGGTTGGTATGGCTACACCTTC; CDR3: CASSSQGWYGYTF
V: TRBV5-1; J: TRBJ1-5; size: .; D: .; DNA: TGCGCCAGCAGCTTGGATACCTACCCAAATCAGCCCCAGCATTTT; CDR3: CASSLDTYPNQPQHF
V: TRBV7-2; J: TRBJ2-4; size: .; D: .; DNA: TGTGCCAGCAGCATAGCCCAGGGCCCCCTAAACATTCAGTACTTC; CDR3: CASSIAQGPLNIQYF